This TCR beta chain originates from a study of cytomegalovirus exposure and HLA in healthy donors. Study outcomes and limitations: Researchers catalogued 160 or so TCR beta chains as cytomegalovirus-associated.

In regard to this clone: Its matching antigen is unknown.

CDR3 length: 15 amino acids. Trimming took 5 bases from V and 2 from J, leaving 16 bases between them. In germline, CDR1 is SNHLY, CDR2 FYNNEI. Sequenced by immunoSEQ multiplex PCR; TCRdb stores in-frame clones only, minus some. The table records fewer than 120,000 clones, about nine tenths of them present only once. The sequence came from a young woman in good health and CMV-seronegative. The chain has TRBV2 and TRBJ2-7; tentative D call: TRBD1 (6 bases). Sequencing used PBMCs. The CDR3 reads CASSSPPGVAYEQYF. CDR3 nucleotides: TGTGCCAGCAGTAGCCCTCCAGGGGTGGCCTACGAGCAGTACTTC. The full variable domain, with the rest looked up from reference TRBV2 and TRBJ2-7, is EPEVTQTPSHQVTQMGQEVILRCVPISNHLYFYWYRQILGQKVEFLVSFYNNEISEKSEIFDDQFSVERPDGSNFTLKIRSTKLEDSAMYFCASSSPPGVAYEQYFGPGTRLTVT.